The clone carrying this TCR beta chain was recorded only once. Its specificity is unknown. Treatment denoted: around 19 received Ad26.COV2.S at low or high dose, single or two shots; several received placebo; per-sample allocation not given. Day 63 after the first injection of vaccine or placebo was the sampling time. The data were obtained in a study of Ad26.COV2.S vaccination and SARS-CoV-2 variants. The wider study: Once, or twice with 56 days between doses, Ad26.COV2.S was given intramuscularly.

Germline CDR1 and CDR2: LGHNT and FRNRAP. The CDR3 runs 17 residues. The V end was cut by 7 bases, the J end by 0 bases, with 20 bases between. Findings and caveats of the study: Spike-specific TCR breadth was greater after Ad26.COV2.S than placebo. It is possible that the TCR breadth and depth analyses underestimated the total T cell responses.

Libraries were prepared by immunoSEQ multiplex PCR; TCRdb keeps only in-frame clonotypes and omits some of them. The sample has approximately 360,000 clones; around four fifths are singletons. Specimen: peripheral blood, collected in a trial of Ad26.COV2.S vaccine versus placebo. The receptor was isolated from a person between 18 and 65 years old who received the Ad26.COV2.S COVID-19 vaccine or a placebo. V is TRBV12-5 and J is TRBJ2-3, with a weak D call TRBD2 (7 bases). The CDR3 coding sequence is TGTGCTAGTGCCACTGGGGGGGGCTTTACCAGCACAGATACGCAGTATTTT. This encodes CASATGGGFTSTDTQYF.